Listed here are 11 T cell receptor beta chains from one sample, sequenced in a study of Ad26.COV2.S vaccination and SARS-CoV-2 variants. Treatment described: around 19 received Ad26.COV2.S at low or high dose, single or two shots; roughly five received placebo; per-sample allocation not given. The investigators took samples on day 63 after the first vaccine or placebo injection. Clones were read by immunoSEQ multiplex PCR, and TCRdb kept only the in-frame ones, dropping some. Among roughly 300,000 clones, around 89% were seen once, and the ten largest hold around 4.5%. The sample in question was peripheral blood, obtained in a trial of Ad26.COV2.S vaccine versus placebo. These receptor sequences come from a person between 18 and 65 years old who received the Ad26.COV2.S COVID-19 vaccine or a placebo.

This chain links TRBV5-6 with TRBJ1-4; TRBD1 might be the D (5 bases). V was trimmed by 0 bases and J by 7 bases, leaving 10 bases between them. Germline CDR1 reads SGHDT; CDR2 reads YYEEEE. The CDR3 length is 14 residues. The CDR3 region has the DNA TGTGCCAGCAGCTTGGCCCAGGGCGGTGAAAAACTGTTTTTT. Its protein product is CASSLAQGGEKLFF.

The sample holds one count of this clone. The rearrangement links TRBV7-9 to TRBJ2-5; possible D gene TRBD2, 5 bases. V lost 5 bases and J lost 2, with 12 bases in between. Germline CDR1 SEHNR, CDR2 FQNEAQ (reference sequence). This CDR3 is 14 amino acids long. The CDR3 bases are TGTGCCAGCAGCCCCCCGGGAACTCAAGAGACCCAGTACTTC. It codes for CASSPPGTQETQYF.

The chain couples TRBV12-5 to TRBJ1-1; D remains ambiguous. The V gene lost 0 bases and the J gene lost 5 bases, with 13 bases spanning the gap. The germline V gene encodes CDR1 LGHNT and CDR2 FRNRAP. The length of the CDR3 is 15 residues. The CDR3 DNA reads TGTGCTAGTGGTTTGGTAAAGGGCGGTTGGACTGAAGCTTTCTTT. Encoded protein: CASGLVKGGWTEAFF.

The CDR3 here is CSVEAAMPYNEQFF. The CDR3 nucleotides read TGCAGCGTTGAGGCAGCAATGCCCTACAATGAGCAGTTCTTC. The genes are TRBV29-1 and TRBJ2-1; D remains ambiguous. This CDR3 has 14 amino acids. V was trimmed by 3 bases and J by 2 bases, leaving 11 bases between them. Germline V gene data show CDR1 as SQVTM and CDR2 as ANQGSEA.

The J gene is TRBJ1-2, the V gene TRBV5-4; D is possibly TRBD1 (5 bases). Trimming took 4 bases from V and 8 from J, leaving 18 bases between them. Germline-derived CDR1 and CDR2 are SGHNT and YYREEE (reference sequence). The CDR3 sequence is 14 residues long. CDR3 coding DNA: TGTGCCAGCAGCGTACCGGGACGCCAGGGCGGCTACACCTTC. It is translated as CASSVPGRQGGYTF.

The chain employs TRBV29-1 and TRBJ2-7, with D tentatively TRBD1 (6 bases). V was shortened by 7 bases and J by 2 bases, with 18 bases between the two germline ends. The CDR3 covers 14 residues. Germline V gene lookup returns CDR1 SQVTM and CDR2 ANQGSEA. CDR3: CSATFGTSPYEQYF. In DNA form, the CDR3 reads TGCAGCGCTACCTTTGGGACATCTCCCTACGAGCAGTACTTC.

The chain employs TRBV6-5 and TRBJ2-7; D is possibly TRBD1 or TRBD2 (7 bases each). Trimming cost V 0 bases and J 7 bases, with 16 bases left between them. In germline, CDR1 is MNHEY, CDR2 SVGAGI. The CDR3 spans 15 residues. DNA of the CDR3: TGTGCCAGCAGTTACTCGTGGGAGGGGGCTGGTGAGCAGTACTTC. As protein: CASSYSWEGAGEQYF.

The chain links TRBV3-1 (or the pseudogene TRBV3-2) to TRBJ2-4; TRBD1 matches at 8 bases. Germline loops: CDR1 LGHDT, CDR2 YNNKEL (reference sequence). Germline trimming cut 5 bases from V and 3 bases from J; bases unmatched to any gene: 9. There are 16 residues in the CDR3. The CDR3 is CASSKTGVSGKNIQYF. In DNA form, the CDR3 reads TGTGCCAGCAGCAAGACAGGGGTATCGGGCAAAAACATTCAGTACTTC.

This clone was counted at least ten times. This chain links TRBV4-2 with TRBJ2-1, with TRBD1 identical over 8 bases. Germline V gene sequence: CDR1 LGHNA, CDR2 YNFKEQ. The CDR3 consists of 17 residues. V trimming: 1 base; J trimming: 1 base; junction bases outside the gene matches: 6. The CDR3 bases are TGTGCCAGCAGCCAAGTTGCAGGGGGCGAATCCTACAATGAGCAGTTCTTC. It codes for CASSQVAGGESYNEQFF.

The rearrangement links TRBV5-1 to TRBJ2-7; TRBD2 matches 7 bases. The CDR3 is made up of 14 amino acids. CDR1 SGHRS and CDR2 YFSETQ come from the germline V gene. The V gene end was trimmed by 0 bases and the J gene end by 5 bases; junction bases not matched to a gene: 5. CDR3 protein: CASSLGGGVDEQYF. The CDR3 DNA sequence: TGCGCCAGCAGCTTGGGGGGAGGGGTCGACGAGCAGTACTTC.

This clone was seen just once. V usage is TRBV6-2 or TRBV6-3 and J usage is TRBJ2-3; a weak D match, TRBD1 (5 bases). The germline V and J ends were trimmed by 0 bases and 2 bases, with 9 bases remaining between them. This CDR3 is 15 amino acids long. Germline lookup yields CDR1 MNHEY and CDR2 SVGEGT. CDR3 region: CASSYSGVLTDTQYF. The CDR3 DNA reads TGTGCCAGCAGTTACTCAGGGGTCCTCACAGATACGCAGTATTTT.